The rows below give T cell receptor beta chains drawn from one sample of a study of regulatory T cells in long-lasting Graves disease. TCRdb ran MiXCR on the multiplex PCR reads and lists one entry per CDR3 protein. The profile covers around 500,000 distinct CDR3 sequences, with less than 25% appearing a single time and under 9% taken by the ten largest. The sample here was peripheral blood mononuclear cells (PBMCs), taken when the disease was refractory, from a patient treated with antithyroid drugs. These receptors all stem from a female donor with Graves disease. Each CDR3 is given with its conserved first and last residue. The order of the fields is V gene, J gene, D gene, clone size, CDR3 DNA, CDR3 protein. A D gene is named only where the DNA matches it firmly. Not every row has a clone size; where given, it reads once, few, many or a size class.

v_gene: TRBV7-9; j_gene: TRBJ2-5; d_gene: TRBD2; abundance: many; CDR3nt: TGTGCCAGCAGCTCGGGACTAGCGGGAAGGCAAGAGACCCAGTACTTC; CDR3aa: CASSSGLAGRQETQYF
v_gene: TRBV6-6; j_gene: TRBJ2-1; d_gene: TRBD2; abundance: -; CDR3nt: TGTGCCAGCAGTTACTCGGCGGGAGGGCGGAACAATGAGCAGTTCTTC; CDR3aa: CASSYSAGGRNNEQFF
v_gene: TRBV25-1; j_gene: TRBJ1-1; d_gene: -; abundance: -; CDR3nt: TGTGCCAGCAAACAGGGTTTGAACACTGAAGCTTTCTTT; CDR3aa: CASKQGLNTEAFF
v_gene: TRBV3-1; j_gene: TRBJ1-6; d_gene: -; abundance: many; CDR3nt: TGTGCCAGCAGCCAAGAAGATTCACCCCTCCACTTT; CDR3aa: CASSQEDSPLHF
v_gene: TRBV6-5; j_gene: TRBJ1-5; d_gene: -; abundance: -; CDR3nt: TGTGCCAGCAGTTACTCGGGTAGGCAGCCCCAGCATTTT; CDR3aa: CASSYSGRQPQHF
v_gene: TRBV7-2; j_gene: TRBJ1-2; d_gene: -; abundance: -; CDR3nt: TGTGCCAGCAGCCTGCGGACAGACAGCTATGGCTACACCTTC; CDR3aa: CASSLRTDSYGYTF
v_gene: TRBV10-3; j_gene: TRBJ2-5; d_gene: -; abundance: few; CDR3nt: TGTGCCATCAGCCGGGGCCCGGCAGGGGCCCAGTACTTC; CDR3aa: CAISRGPAGAQYF
v_gene: TRBV28; j_gene: TRBJ2-5; d_gene: -; abundance: many; CDR3nt: TGTGCCAGCAGTCCGTTAAACTCACAAGAGACCCAGTACTTC; CDR3aa: CASSPLNSQETQYF
v_gene: TRBV27; j_gene: TRBJ2-5; d_gene: -; abundance: -; CDR3nt: TGTGCCAGCAGGGGGGCCCGGGAGACCCAGTACTTC; CDR3aa: CASRGARETQYF
v_gene: TRBV19; j_gene: TRBJ2-5; d_gene: TRBD2; abundance: few; CDR3nt: TGTGCCAGTAGTCGCAGCGGGGGGGCAGAGACCCAGTACTTC; CDR3aa: CASSRSGGAETQYF
v_gene: TRBV6-2/TRBV6-3; j_gene: TRBJ2-5; d_gene: TRBD2; abundance: -; CDR3nt: TGTGCCAGCAGTTACCCCAAAACGGGGGGGGCGCGGGAGACCCAGTACTTC; CDR3aa: CASSYPKTGGARETQYF
v_gene: TRBV30; j_gene: TRBJ1-2; d_gene: -; abundance: few; CDR3nt: TGTGCCTGGAGTCCTACAGGGTGGGGCTACACCTTC; CDR3aa: CAWSPTGWGYTF
v_gene: TRBV5-1; j_gene: TRBJ2-5; d_gene: -; abundance: few; CDR3nt: TGCGCCAGCAGCTTGAGCGGTAATCAAGAGACCCAGTACTTC; CDR3aa: CASSLSGNQETQYF
v_gene: TRBV28; j_gene: TRBJ2-2; d_gene: -; abundance: many; CDR3nt: TGTGCCAGCAGCCCGGTTGGGACGGGGTCCACCGGGGAGCTGTTTTTT; CDR3aa: CASSPVGTGSTGELFF
v_gene: TRBV12-3/TRBV12-4; j_gene: TRBJ1-4; d_gene: -; abundance: many; CDR3nt: TGTGCCAGCAGTTACCGGGAGTTGCCAAAACTGTTTTTT; CDR3aa: CASSYRELPKLFF
v_gene: TRBV28; j_gene: TRBJ2-5; d_gene: TRBD2; abundance: many; CDR3nt: TGTGCCAGCAGCCTTGATCTAGCGGGTGGTAGTAGCGACCAGTACTTC; CDR3aa: CASSLDLAGGSSDQYF
v_gene: TRBV28; j_gene: TRBJ2-7; d_gene: -; abundance: many; CDR3nt: TGTGCCAGCAATACCCAGGGACCCTACGAGCAGTACTTC; CDR3aa: CASNTQGPYEQYF
v_gene: TRBV30; j_gene: TRBJ1-2; d_gene: TRBD1; abundance: few; CDR3nt: TGTGCCTGGAGTACGGACAGGGTGACGAGTGGCTACACCTTC; CDR3aa: CAWSTDRVTSGYTF
v_gene: TRBV25-1; j_gene: TRBJ2-7; d_gene: -; abundance: -; CDR3nt: TGTGCCAGCAGCGCGGGCCCCGTGTCAGAGCAGTACTTC; CDR3aa: CASSAGPVSEQYF
v_gene: TRBV19; j_gene: TRBJ1-1; d_gene: -; abundance: -; CDR3nt: TGTGCCAGTAGTATAGGGGCGACCACTGAAGCTTTCTTT; CDR3aa: CASSIGATTEAFF
v_gene: TRBV5-1; j_gene: TRBJ2-7; d_gene: -; abundance: -; CDR3nt: TGCGCCAGCAGCTTGGGCGGGGGCGCGCCGCAGTACTTC; CDR3aa: CASSLGGGAPQYF
v_gene: TRBV2; j_gene: TRBJ1-2; d_gene: -; abundance: many; CDR3nt: TGTGCCAGCAGAGTACTACAGTTTAACTATGGCTACACCTTC; CDR3aa: CASRVLQFNYGYTF
v_gene: TRBV20-1; j_gene: TRBJ1-2; d_gene: TRBD1; abundance: -; CDR3nt: TGCAGTGCTAGGGGACAGGTAACGCGTGGCTACACCTTC; CDR3aa: CSARGQVTRGYTF
v_gene: TRBV6-1; j_gene: TRBJ2-7; d_gene: TRBD2; abundance: few; CDR3nt: TGTGCCAGCTGTAGCGGGAGGGCGGGGTTTGGCTACGAGCGGTGCTTC; CDR3aa: CASCSGRAGFGYERCF
v_gene: TRBV6-2/TRBV6-3; j_gene: TRBJ2-7; d_gene: TRBD1; abundance: -; CDR3nt: TGTGCCAGCAAACAGGGGGCGGGGGAGCAGTACTTC; CDR3aa: CASKQGAGEQYF
v_gene: TRBV29-1; j_gene: TRBJ2-7; d_gene: -; abundance: many; CDR3nt: TGCAGCGCCGCGCGCCAGGTTGGAAACGAGCAGTACTTC; CDR3aa: CSAARQVGNEQYF
v_gene: TRBV27; j_gene: TRBJ2-5; d_gene: -; abundance: many; CDR3nt: TGTGCCAGCAGTATCGCGGGGTACCAAGAGACCCAGTACTTC; CDR3aa: CASSIAGYQETQYF
v_gene: TRBV12-3/TRBV12-4; j_gene: TRBJ1-5; d_gene: TRBD1; abundance: -; CDR3nt: TGTGCCAGCAGTTTAGCGCTTACAGGGGGAGCCAATCAGCCCCAGCATTTT; CDR3aa: CASSLALTGGANQPQHF
v_gene: TRBV28; j_gene: TRBJ2-2; d_gene: -; abundance: few; CDR3nt: TGTGCCAGCAGTTTATTAAGCGGGTTGAACACCGGGGAGCTGTTTTTT; CDR3aa: CASSLLSGLNTGELFF
v_gene: TRBV5-1; j_gene: TRBJ1-1; d_gene: TRBD1; abundance: -; CDR3nt: TGCGCCAGCAGCTCGGGACGTCGGAGGACAGGCCAAAGTAACACTGAAGCTTTCTTT; CDR3aa: CASSSGRRRTGQSNTEAFF
v_gene: TRBV18; j_gene: TRBJ2-7; d_gene: -; abundance: -; CDR3nt: TGTGCCAGCTCACCACCGGCGGGACCATCTGGCGAGCAGTACTTC; CDR3aa: CASSPPAGPSGEQYF
v_gene: TRBV18; j_gene: TRBJ1-2; d_gene: -; abundance: many; CDR3nt: TGTGCCAGCAGTTCGGACAGCTATGGCTACACCTTC; CDR3aa: CASSSDSYGYTF
v_gene: TRBV12-3/TRBV12-4; j_gene: TRBJ2-1; d_gene: -; abundance: -; CDR3nt: TGTGCCAGCAGTTTAGGGGCCACCAATGAGCAGTTCTTC; CDR3aa: CASSLGATNEQFF
v_gene: TRBV12-3/TRBV12-4; j_gene: TRBJ2-5; d_gene: -; abundance: many; CDR3nt: TGTGCCAGCAGTTTTATAGGCAACCAAGAGACCCAGTACTTC; CDR3aa: CASSFIGNQETQYF
v_gene: TRBV6-1; j_gene: TRBJ1-4; d_gene: -; abundance: -; CDR3nt: TGTGCCAGCAGTCCTAGGGCCGGTCGGGAAAAACTGTTTTTT; CDR3aa: CASSPRAGREKLFF
v_gene: TRBV19; j_gene: TRBJ2-2; d_gene: TRBD2; abundance: -; CDR3nt: TGTGCCAGTAGAAAAGCGGGAGACACCGGGGAGCTGTTTTTT; CDR3aa: CASRKAGDTGELFF
v_gene: TRBV28; j_gene: TRBJ1-2; d_gene: -; abundance: many; CDR3nt: TGTGCCAGCACTGAGCAGAACTCCTATGGCTACACCTTC; CDR3aa: CASTEQNSYGYTF